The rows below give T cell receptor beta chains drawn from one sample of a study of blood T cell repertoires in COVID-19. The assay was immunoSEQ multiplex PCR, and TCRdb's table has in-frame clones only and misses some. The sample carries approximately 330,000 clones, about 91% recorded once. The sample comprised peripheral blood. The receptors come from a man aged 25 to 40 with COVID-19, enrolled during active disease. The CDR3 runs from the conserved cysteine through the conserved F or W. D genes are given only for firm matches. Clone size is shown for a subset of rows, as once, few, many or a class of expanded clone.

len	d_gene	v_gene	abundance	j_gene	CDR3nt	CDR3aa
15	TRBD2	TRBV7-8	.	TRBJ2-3	TGTGCCAGCAGCCGAGCGAGGGACTACACAGATACGCAGTATTTT	CASSRARDYTDTQYF
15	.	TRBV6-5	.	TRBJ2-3	TGTGCCAGCAACCTCAATCCTAGCCGCACAGATACGCAGTATTTT	CASNLNPSRTDTQYF
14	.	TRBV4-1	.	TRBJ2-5	TGCGCCAGCAGCCAAGATATTCAGCAAGAGACCCAGTACTTC	CASSQDIQQETQYF
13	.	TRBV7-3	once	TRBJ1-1	TGTGCCAGCAGCTTGGGCGAGAACACTGAAGCTTTCTTT	CASSLGENTEAFF
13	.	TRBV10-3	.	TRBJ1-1	TGTGCCATCAGTGACGGCAGGCAGGGTGAAGCTTTCTTT	CAISDGRQGEAFF
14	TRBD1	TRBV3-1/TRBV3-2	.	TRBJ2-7	TGTGCCAGCAGCCAGGGACAGGGGGCTAGAGAGCAGTACTTC	CASSQGQGAREQYF
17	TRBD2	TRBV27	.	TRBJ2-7	TGTGCCAGCAGGTTTGGAGGGGTCTCAGCGGGAAGCTACGAGCAGTACTTC	CASRFGGVSAGSYEQYF
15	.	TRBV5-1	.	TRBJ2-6	TGCGCCAGCAGCTTAGGGGTCTCTGGGGCCAACGTCCTGACTTTC	CASSLGVSGANVLTF
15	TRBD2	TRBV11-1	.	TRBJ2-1	TGTGCCAGCAGCGAGACTAGCGGTGCGAACAATGAGCAGTTCTTC	CASSETSGANNEQFF
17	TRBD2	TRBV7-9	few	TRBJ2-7	TGTGCCAGCAGCTTAGAAGGAAAGACTAGCGGTCCCTACGAGCAGTACTTC	CASSLEGKTSGPYEQYF
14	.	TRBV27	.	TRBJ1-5	TGTGCCAGCAGTTTACACAGGGCTGATGGGCCCCAGCATTTT	CASSLHRADGPQHF
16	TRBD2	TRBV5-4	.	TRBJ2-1	TGTGCCAGCAGCTCTGAAAGTCGGGGGGGTATCAATGAGCAGTTCTTC	CASSSESRGGINEQFF
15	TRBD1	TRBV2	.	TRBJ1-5	TGTGCCAGCAGTGGAGGACAGGGGGTCGATCAGCCCCAGCATTTT	CASSGGQGVDQPQHF
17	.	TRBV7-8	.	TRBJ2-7	TGTGCCAGCAGCTTAGGGGCCCCGGGGGGCGCGGGGGACGAGCAGTACTTC	CASSLGAPGGAGDEQYF
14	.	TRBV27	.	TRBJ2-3	TGTGCCAGCAGTATCACCTACCGCACAGATACGCAGTATTTT	CASSITYRTDTQYF
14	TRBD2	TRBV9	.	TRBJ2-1	TGTGCCAGCAGCGTAGAGGGACTAGCAAATGAGCAGTTCTTC	CASSVEGLANEQFF
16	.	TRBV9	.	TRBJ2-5	TGTGCCAGCAGCGCGGAAGCGGGACAATCGCGGGAGACCCAGTACTTC	CASSAEAGQSRETQYF
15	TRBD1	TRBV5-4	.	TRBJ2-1	TGTGCCAGCAGCCTCCCGTCGACAGGGGGCGTTGAGCAGTTCTTC	CASSLPSTGGVEQFF
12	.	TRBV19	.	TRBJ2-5	TGTGCCAGTAGGGGACTGACGGAGACCCAGTACTTC	CASRGLTETQYF
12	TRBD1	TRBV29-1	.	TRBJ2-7	TGCAGCGTTGGGGACAGGACCTACGAGCAGTACTTC	CSVGDRTYEQYF
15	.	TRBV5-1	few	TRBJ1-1	TGCGCCAGCAGCTTGCAAGGGAGAGAATGGACTGAAGCTTTCTTT	CASSLQGREWTEAFF
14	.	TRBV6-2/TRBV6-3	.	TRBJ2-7	TGTGCCAGCAGTTACTATGGCAGAATGTACGAGCAGTACTTC	CASSYYGRMYEQYF
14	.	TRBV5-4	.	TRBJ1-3	TGTGCCAGCAGCCCAGGGTGGCCTGGAAACACCATATATTTT	CASSPGWPGNTIYF
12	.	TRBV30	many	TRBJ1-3	TGTGCCTGGGTTAGCTCTGGAAACACCATATATTTT	CAWVSSGNTIYF
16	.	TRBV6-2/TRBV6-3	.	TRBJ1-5	TGTGCCAGCAGTTACACGCCGGGGGTCTGGGGTCAGCCCCAGCATTTT	CASSYTPGVWGQPQHF
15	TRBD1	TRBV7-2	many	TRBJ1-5	TGTGCCAGCAGCTTAGATGGGACAGGGGGTCAGCCCCAGCATTTT	CASSLDGTGGQPQHF
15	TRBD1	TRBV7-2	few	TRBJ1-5	TGTGCCAGCAGCTTAGAACAGGGGGCAAGGCAGCCCCAGCATTTT	CASSLEQGARQPQHF
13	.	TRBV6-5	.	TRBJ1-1	TGTGCCAGCAGTTTTCCGGGACAAGGCCCGGCTTTCTTT	CASSFPGQGPAFF
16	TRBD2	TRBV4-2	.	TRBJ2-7	TGTGCCAGCAGCCCCCAACCGGGACTAGCGGGCGGCGAGCAGTACTTC	CASSPQPGLAGGEQYF
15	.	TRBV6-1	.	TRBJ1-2	TGTGCCAGCAGTGAACGGGGGGACGGACCCTATGGCTACACCTTC	CASSERGDGPYGYTF
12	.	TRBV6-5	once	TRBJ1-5	TGTGCCAGCAGCCAGGACAGCCAGCCCCAGCATTTT	CASSQDSQPQHF
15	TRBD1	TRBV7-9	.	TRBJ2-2	TGTGCCAGCAGCTTGGGACAGCCGAACACCGGGGAGCTGTTTTTT	CASSLGQPNTGELFF
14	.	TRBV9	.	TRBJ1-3	TGTGCCAGCGGTACGGGATTTACTGGAAACACCATATATTTT	CASGTGFTGNTIYF
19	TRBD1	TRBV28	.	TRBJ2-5	TGTGCCAGCAGTTTCCGTGGGACAGGGGCCCGAGATACTAAGATGACCCAGTACTTC	CASSFRGTGARDTKMTQYF
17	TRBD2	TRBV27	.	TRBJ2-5	TGTGCCAGCAGTACGATTGGGACTAGCGGGTACCAAGAGACCCAGTACTTC	CASSTIGTSGYQETQYF
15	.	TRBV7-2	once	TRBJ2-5	TGTGCCAGCAGCTTAGGCTCGGGGAGCCAAGAGACCCAGTACTTC	CASSLGSGSQETQYF
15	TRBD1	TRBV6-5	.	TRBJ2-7	TGTGCCAGCAGTTACTCAGAAGGACAGGACTACGAGCAGTACTTC	CASSYSEGQDYEQYF
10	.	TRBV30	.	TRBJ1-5	TGTGCCTGCTTTGTTTCTAGGTGGCATTTT	CACFVSRWHF
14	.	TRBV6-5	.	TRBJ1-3	TGTGCCAGCAGATCACTGAGCTCTGGAAACACCATATATTTT	CASRSLSSGNTIYF
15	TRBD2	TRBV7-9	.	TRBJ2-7	TGTGCCAGCAGCCCCTTAGCGGGGGAGCTATACGAGCAGTACTTC	CASSPLAGELYEQYF
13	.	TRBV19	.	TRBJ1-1	TGTGCCGTGAGTCGGGGAGGCAACACTGAAGCTTTCTTT	CAVSRGGNTEAFF
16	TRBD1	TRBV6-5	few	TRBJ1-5	TGTGCCAGCAGTTCCCGGACAGGGGGCTTTGGACAGCCCCAGCATTTT	CASSSRTGGFGQPQHF
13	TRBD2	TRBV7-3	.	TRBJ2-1	TGTGCCAGCAGCTTATCCGTCAGCGGGGGCGAAGTCTTC	CASSLSVSGGEVF
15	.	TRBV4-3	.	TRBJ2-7	TGCGCCAGCAGCCAAGATAACAGGCGGACCTACGAGCAGTACTTC	CASSQDNRRTYEQYF
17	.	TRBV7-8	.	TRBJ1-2	TGTGCCAGCAGCTTTAGCTTGACAGAAATGATTTCATATGGCTACACCTTC	CASSFSLTEMISYGYTF
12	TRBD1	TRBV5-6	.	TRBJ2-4	TGTGCCAGCAGCTTGGGACAGGGAACTTCGTACTTC	CASSLGQGTSYF
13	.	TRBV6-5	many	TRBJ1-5	TGTGCCAGCAGTTATAATAGCAATCAGCCCCAGCATTTT	CASSYNSNQPQHF
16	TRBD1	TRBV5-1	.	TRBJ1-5	TGCGCCAGCAGCGCGGGACAGGGGCCACCTGATCAGCCCCAGCATTTT	CASSAGQGPPDQPQHF
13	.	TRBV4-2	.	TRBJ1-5	TGTGCCAGCAGCCAGGGGCACAATCAGCCCCAGCATTTT	CASSQGHNQPQHF
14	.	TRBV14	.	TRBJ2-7	TGTGCCAGCAGCCTATATTCGGGAGTCTACGAGCAGTACTTC	CASSLYSGVYEQYF
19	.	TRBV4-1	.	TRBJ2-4	TGCGCCAGCAGCCAAGGTGCGGTTCCGGGTCGGTTAGCCAAAAACATTCAGTACTTC	CASSQGAVPGRLAKNIQYF
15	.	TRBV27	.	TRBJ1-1	TGTGCCAGCAGTTACGTCGCGGTCTCGGGTACTGAAGCTTTCTTT	CASSYVAVSGTEAFF
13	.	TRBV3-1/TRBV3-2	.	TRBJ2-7	TGTGCCAGCAGCCCTCTAGGGGTCGGCGAGCAGTACTTC	CASSPLGVGEQYF